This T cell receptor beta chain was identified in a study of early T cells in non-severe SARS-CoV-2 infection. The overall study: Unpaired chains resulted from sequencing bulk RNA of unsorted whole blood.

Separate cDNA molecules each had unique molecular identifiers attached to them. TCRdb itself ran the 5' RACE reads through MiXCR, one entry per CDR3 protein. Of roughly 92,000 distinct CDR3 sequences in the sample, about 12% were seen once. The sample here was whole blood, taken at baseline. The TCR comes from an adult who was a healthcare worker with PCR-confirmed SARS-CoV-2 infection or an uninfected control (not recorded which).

The DNA for the CDR3 is TGTGCCAGCAGCCAGGTTAGCGACTACGAGCAGTACTTC. Translating it yields CASSQVSDYEQYF. The chain is built from TRBV3-1 and TRBJ2-7; D might be TRBD2 (5 bases). V gave up 3 bases and J gave up 3 bases, with 9 bases separating them. This CDR3 is 13 amino acids long. Germline assignment: CDR1 LGHDT and CDR2 YNNKEL (reference sequence).